The T cell receptor (beta chain) under discussion was sequenced for a study of T cells after yellow fever vaccination. This clonotype was seen only a few times. The antigen remains unidentified. A universal primer site and UMIs were added as TCR cDNA was made by 5'RACE template switching. From the 5' RACE reads, TCRdb called clonotypes with MiXCR, one entry per CDR3 protein. The sample includes a few hundred thousand distinct CDR3 sequences, roughly 5.2% of them seen just once. The CDR3 length is 17 residues. CDR1 is DFQATT and CDR2 is SNEGSKA in the germline V gene (reference sequence). Unmatched junction bases numbered 12, after V lost 1 base and J lost 10 bases. Whole-study results and caveats: FACS-sorted repertoires could contain abundant clonotypes contaminating from the bulk population. A secondary response was less intense yet reached its peak sooner, at day 5 versus 15. Clones from primary vaccination mostly reappeared after the booster (around 96% CD4, just over 85% CD8).

Here the sequenced sample was CD4+ T cells sorted from PBMCs, taken on the day of the yellow fever booster vaccination. The chain is built from TRBV20-1 and TRBJ1-6; 11 nucleotides match TRBD1. This clonotype was obtained from a man younger than 35 who received the YFV17D yellow fever vaccine. Here the CDR3 reads CSARAADRGLRHSPLHF. CDR3 DNA: TGCAGTGCTAGAGCAGCGGACAGGGGGCTGCGGCACTCACCCCTCCACTTT.